These T cell receptor beta chains were read from a single sample in a study of cytomegalovirus exposure and HLA in healthy donors. The table came from immunoSEQ multiplex PCR; TCRdb's copy has only in-frame clones and leaves some out. The repertoire holds 150,000 to 200,000 clones, with 75% as singletons. The sequenced material came from PBMCs. The receptor source for this set is a male donor in good health and CMV-seronegative. The conserved cysteine and the conserved F or W are not part of the CDR3 here.

V gene	J gene	CDR3 length	CDR3 protein
TRBV7-9	TRBJ1-5	13	ASSLGTGDGQPQH
TRBV4-3	TRBJ2-7	12	ASSQDRTGREQY
TRBV6-5	TRBJ1-2	12	ASIGGHLNYGYT
TRBV19	TRBJ2-1	13	ASQLAGGHYNEQF
TRBV27	TRBJ2-7	12	ASSLMDRGWEQY
TRBV28	TRBJ1-5	14	ASTRGAQGHNQPQH
TRBV9	.	14	ASSRQLAGGSYEQY
TRBV19	TRBJ2-5	11	ASSLSSQETQY
TRBV7-9	TRBJ2-5	13	ASSLGVRGRETQY
TRBV7-8	TRBJ2-5	16	ASSPKLLPTSVQETQY
TRBV11-2	TRBJ1-1	12	ASSLGGVQTEAF
TRBV5-1	TRBJ2-1	13	ASSPGTSGYNEQF
TRBV7-8	TRBJ1-1	13	ASSRVGTGYTEAF
TRBV7-3	TRBJ2-2	12	ASSWTSGAGELF
TRBV11-2	TRBJ2-1	12	ASSLSGRYNEQF